This is a list of T cell receptor beta chains from one sample in a study of post-analysis software for immune sequencing data. Via MiXCR, TCRdb re-called the PCR reads, giving one row per CDR3 protein. The table has hundreds of thousands of distinct CDR3 sequences, roughly 58% seen once. Sequencing used blood. These receptors were taken from a girl aged 10-17 years with multiple sclerosis. Both conserved end residues are trimmed from each CDR3. Fields, in order: CDR3 protein, V gene, J gene.

ASSPGSGDEKLF	TRBV5-1	TRBJ1-4
SVEATAALNYGYT	TRBV29-1	TRBJ1-2
ASSRGSGRFNEQF	TRBV7-3	TRBJ2-1
SARDSGLTGANVMT	TRBV20-1	TRBJ2-6
ASSIITGMNTEAF	TRBV7-8	TRBJ1-1
ASSYSTRGRPTEAF	TRBV6-6	TRBJ1-1
SAGKPGAQSNIQY	TRBV20-1	TRBJ2-4
ASSLTSGSNEQF	TRBV7-3	TRBJ2-1
ATSREGYTEAF	TRBV15	TRBJ1-1
ASSARIPREEQY	TRBV6-1	TRBJ2-7
ASILAGGSSYEQY	TRBV6-1	TRBJ2-7
ASSFGGPPYEQY	TRBV5-1	TRBJ2-7
AISGGYYNEQF	TRBV10-3	TRBJ2-1
SALRGHEQY	TRBV20-1	.
ATSRTGGTFTDTQY	TRBV15	TRBJ2-3
SAREQNYGYT	TRBV20-1	TRBJ1-2
SVGSAITSTDTQY	TRBV29-1	TRBJ2-3
ASKTGGNEQY	TRBV25-1	.
ASSLEWTGGAEQY	TRBV27	.
ATSRDRGEAF	TRBV15	TRBJ1-1
ASSPTQGTEQY	TRBV18	TRBJ2-7
ASKRTGGTGELF	TRBV6-5	TRBJ2-2
SASWGYGYGYT	TRBV20-1	TRBJ1-2
SASDQKKNQPQH	TRBV20-1	TRBJ1-5
ASSSLLDTPADTQY	TRBV7-9	TRBJ2-3
ASSESPAREQF	TRBV25-1	TRBJ2-1
ASRLLAGAGNYNEQF	TRBV6-8	TRBJ2-1
ASSFGPKGAADTEY	TRBV12-3/TRBV12-4	TRBJ2-3
ASSLVTGGEQF	TRBV5-1	TRBJ2-1
SARPGGNTIY	TRBV20-1	TRBJ1-3
ASSLLDGNTEAF	TRBV7-9	TRBJ1-1
ASSQGTTRSSCEQY	TRBV12-3/TRBV12-4	TRBJ2-7
SARDRVLLPDTQY	TRBV20-1	TRBJ2-3
SVAGRVAGGGETQY	TRBV29-1	TRBJ2-5
SVGAPGLYEQY	TRBV29-1	TRBJ2-7
ASRSTNGYEQY	TRBV28	.
ASSLDGEFSGANVLT	TRBV11-1	TRBJ2-6
SAQWTGGHAYEQY	TRBV20-1	.
ASRGDTNSPLH	TRBV6-1	TRBJ1-6
SARDPSGSLPMADEQF	TRBV20-1	TRBJ2-1
ASSMALLEQY	TRBV6-2/TRBV6-3	TRBJ2-7
SVPTGTAYDYGYT	TRBV20-1	TRBJ1-2
ASSPGTSEYNEQF	TRBV10-1	TRBJ2-1
ASSSSGSQY	TRBV28	TRBJ2-3
ASSGQGVSTDTQY	TRBV7-9	TRBJ2-3
ATSREQLAGLQETQY	TRBV15	TRBJ2-5
AISESKKNQETQY	TRBV10-3	TRBJ2-5
ASSSGLAGAGDTQY	TRBV11-2	TRBJ2-3
ATSLGQGWEQF	TRBV15	TRBJ2-1
ASSLGGWATDTQY	TRBV12-3/TRBV12-4	TRBJ2-3
ASSLGGTSGELF	TRBV7-7	TRBJ2-2
ASSQRTGGIADTQY	TRBV3-1	TRBJ2-3